The clone carrying this T cell receptor beta chain was counted a few times. Antigen unknown. CDR3 length: 14 amino acids. V lost 5 bases and J 0 bases, leaving 11 bases between the germline ends. The germline V gene has CDR1 MGHDK and CDR2 SYGVNS. These data originate in a study of T cells after yellow fever vaccination. Study-wide context: Low-cell-number fractions underwent preparation using SMART-Seq v4 Ultra Low Input. Notes on the study in general: The secondary response was weaker but peaked faster, day 5 versus 15. Repertoires obtained by FACS sorting could include abundant clonotypes that entered as contaminants from the bulk population.

For TCR, cDNA came from 5'RACE template switching, which added a universal primer site and UMIs. TCRdb reprocessed the 5' RACE reads via MiXCR and lists one record per CDR3 protein. The sample shows more than 300,000 distinct CDR3 sequences, roughly 6.8% of them seen only once. The TCR sequence derives from a man in his late teens or twenties who received the YFV17D yellow fever vaccine. The chain uses TRBV25-1 and TRBJ2-7; no clear D. Sequencing used PBMCs, obtained roughly 46 days after the first yellow fever vaccination. The CDR3 DNA reads TGTGCCAGCAGTCCCCTCCCGGGCTCCTACGAGCAGTACTTC. Translation gives CASSPLPGSYEQYF.